What follows is one T cell receptor (beta chain) and its context. These data originate in a study of patients and donors after allogeneic stem cell transplantation. This CDR3 has 15 amino acids. V trimming: 0 bases; J trimming: 4 bases; junction bases outside the gene matches: 2. Per germline, CDR1 DFQATT and CDR2 SNEGSKA (reference sequence). TCRdb analysed the RT-PCR reads with MiXCR anew, one entry per CDR3 protein. The sample gives 900,000 to 1,000,000 distinct CDR3 sequences, 18% of which show up once; 6% is in the top ten. The source is a human donor who was either an allogeneic HSCT recipient or a stem cell or donor lymphocyte infusion donor (not recorded which). It is not recorded whose cells these are; they may come from a transplant donor. Specimen: blood, either unsorted or a sorted T cell fraction (not recorded which). This chain links TRBV20-1 with TRBJ2-7, with 14 bases fitting TRBD2. This CDR3 is CSAREGLAGAYEQYF. The CDR3 DNA sequence: TGCAGTGCTAGAGAGGGACTAGCGGGAGCGTACGAGCAGTACTTC.